This note documents a single T cell receptor (beta chain) sequence. These data are taken from a study of CD8 T cells in Susac syndrome. Per germline, CDR1 SQVTM and CDR2 ANQGSEA. The V gene lost 6 bases and the J gene lost 5 bases, with 14 bases spanning the gap. The CDR3 extends over 13 amino acids. Random hexamers served to reverse transcribe roughly 0.5 to 1 ug RNA. TCRdb reprocessed the immunoSEQ multiplex PCR reads with MiXCR, giving one entry per CDR3 protein. The data show under 80,000 distinct CDR3 sequences, roughly 95% seen once. The chain uses TRBV29-1 and TRBJ2-1, with D uncertain. This clonotype was obtained from a human donor with multiple sclerosis. Sample: CD8+ T cells from PBMCs. CDR3 sequence reads: CSVDPPLDNEQFF. The CDR3 nucleotides are TGCAGCGTGGACCCCCCCCTGGACAATGAGCAGTTCTTC.